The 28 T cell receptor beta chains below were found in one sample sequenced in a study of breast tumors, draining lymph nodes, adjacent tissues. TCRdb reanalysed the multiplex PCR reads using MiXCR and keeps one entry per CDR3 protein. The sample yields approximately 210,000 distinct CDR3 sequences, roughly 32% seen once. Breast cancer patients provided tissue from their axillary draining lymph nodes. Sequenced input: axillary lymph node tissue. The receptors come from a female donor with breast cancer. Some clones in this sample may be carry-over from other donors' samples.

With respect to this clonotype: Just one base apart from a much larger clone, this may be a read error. DNA of the CDR3: TGTGCCAGCAGACGAGGACTAGCGGGCAAGCAGTACTTC. It is translated as CASRRGLAGKQYF. The chain carries TRBV6-1 and TRBJ2-7; 11 nucleotides line up with TRBD2. Germline CDR1 reads MNHNS; CDR2 reads SASEGT. V shed 6 bases and J 8 bases; nucleotides not matched to a gene: 6. The CDR3 spans 13 residues.

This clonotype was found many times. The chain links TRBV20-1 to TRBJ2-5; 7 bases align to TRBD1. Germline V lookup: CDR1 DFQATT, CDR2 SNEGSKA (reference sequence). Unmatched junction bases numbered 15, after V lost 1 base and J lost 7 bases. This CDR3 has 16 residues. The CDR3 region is CSARVYRTGRTATQYF. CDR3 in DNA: TGCAGTGCTAGAGTATATCGGACAGGTCGGACGGCGACCCAGTACTTC.

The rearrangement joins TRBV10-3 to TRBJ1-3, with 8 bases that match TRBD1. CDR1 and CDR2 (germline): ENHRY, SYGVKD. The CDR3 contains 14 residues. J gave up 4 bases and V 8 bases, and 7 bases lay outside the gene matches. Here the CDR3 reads CAIEGRGHGNTIYF. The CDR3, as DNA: TGTGCCATCGAGGGCAGGGGGCACGGAAACACCATATATTTT.

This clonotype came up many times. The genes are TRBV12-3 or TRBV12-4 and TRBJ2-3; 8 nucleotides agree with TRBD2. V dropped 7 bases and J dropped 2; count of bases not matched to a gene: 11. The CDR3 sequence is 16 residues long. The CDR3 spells CASISSSGRITDTQYF. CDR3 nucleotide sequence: TGTGCCAGCATCTCTTCTAGCGGGCGGATCACAGATACGCAGTATTTT.

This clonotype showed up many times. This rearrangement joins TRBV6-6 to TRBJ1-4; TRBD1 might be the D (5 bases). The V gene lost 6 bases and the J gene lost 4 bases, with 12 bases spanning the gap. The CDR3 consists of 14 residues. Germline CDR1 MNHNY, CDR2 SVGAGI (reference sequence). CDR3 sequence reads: CASSERGGNEKLFF. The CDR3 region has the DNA TGTGCCAGCAGCGAAAGGGGTGGTAATGAAAAACTGTTTTTT.

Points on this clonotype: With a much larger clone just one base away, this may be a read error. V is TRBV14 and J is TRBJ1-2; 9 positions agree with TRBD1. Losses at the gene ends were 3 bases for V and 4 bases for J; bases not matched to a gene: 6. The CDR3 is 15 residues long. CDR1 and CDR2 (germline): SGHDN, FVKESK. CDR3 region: CASSHVGQGSYGYTF. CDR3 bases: TGTGCCAGCAGCCACGTGGGACAGGGCTCCTATGGCTACACCTTC. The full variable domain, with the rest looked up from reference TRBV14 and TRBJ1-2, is EAGVTQFPSHSVIEKGQTVTLRCDPISGHDNLYWYRRVMGKEIKFLLHFVKESKQDESGMPNNRFLAERTGGTYSTLKVQPAELEDSGVYFCASSHVGQGSYGYTFGSGTRLTVV.

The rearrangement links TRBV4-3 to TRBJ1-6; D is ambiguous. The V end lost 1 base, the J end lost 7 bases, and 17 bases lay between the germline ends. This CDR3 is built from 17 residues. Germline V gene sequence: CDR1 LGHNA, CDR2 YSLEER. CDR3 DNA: TGCGCCAGCAGCCAAGGAAGCGAGACCCCGGGGAATTCACCCCTCCACTTT. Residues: CASSQGSETPGNSPLHF.

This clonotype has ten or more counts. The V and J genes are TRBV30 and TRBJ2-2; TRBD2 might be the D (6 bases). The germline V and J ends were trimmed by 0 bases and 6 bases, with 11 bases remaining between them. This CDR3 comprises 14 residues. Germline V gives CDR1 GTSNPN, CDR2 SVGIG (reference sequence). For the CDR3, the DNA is TGTGCCTGGAGTGTTCTCCTAGCGTCCGGGGAGCTGTTTTTT. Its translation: CAWSVLLASGELFF.

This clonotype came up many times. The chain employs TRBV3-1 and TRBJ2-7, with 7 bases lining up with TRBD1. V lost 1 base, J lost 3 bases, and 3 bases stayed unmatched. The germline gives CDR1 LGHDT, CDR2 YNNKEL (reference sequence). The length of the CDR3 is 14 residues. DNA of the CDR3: TGTGCCAGCAGCCAAGGACAGGGAATCTACGAGCAGTACTTC. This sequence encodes CASSQGQGIYEQYF.

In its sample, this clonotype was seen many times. This CDR3 reads CSASRVVYEQYF. Here the CDR3 DNA reads TGCAGTGCTAGTAGGGTCGTCTACGAGCAGTACTTC. The J gene is TRBJ2-7, the V gene TRBV20-1; D gene unclear. Germline V gene data show CDR1 as DFQATT and CDR2 as SNEGSKA (reference sequence). The ends were cut back, 3 bases at V and 3 bases at J, with 9 bases in the middle. The CDR3 totals 12 residues.

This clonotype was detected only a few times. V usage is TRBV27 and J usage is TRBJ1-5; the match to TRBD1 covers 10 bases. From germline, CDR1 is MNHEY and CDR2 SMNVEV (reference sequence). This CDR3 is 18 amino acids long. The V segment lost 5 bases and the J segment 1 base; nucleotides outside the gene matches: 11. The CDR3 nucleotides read TGTGCCAGCAGTACCCTGACAGGGGGCAGGGAAAGCAATCAGCCCCAGCATTTT. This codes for CASSTLTGGRESNQPQHF.

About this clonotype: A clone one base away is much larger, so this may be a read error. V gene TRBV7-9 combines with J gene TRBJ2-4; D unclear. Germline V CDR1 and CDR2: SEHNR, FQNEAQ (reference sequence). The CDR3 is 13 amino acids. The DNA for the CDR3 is TGTGCCATCAGCTTTTCTTATCGTGACATTCAGTACTTC. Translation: CAISFSYRDIQYF. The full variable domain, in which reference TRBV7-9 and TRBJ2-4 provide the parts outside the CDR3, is DTGVSQNPRHKITKRGQNVTFRCDPISEHNRLYWYRQTLGQGPEFLTYFQNEAQLEKSRLLSDRFSAERPKGSFSTLEIQRTEQGDSAMYLCAISFSYRDIQYFGAGTRLSVL.

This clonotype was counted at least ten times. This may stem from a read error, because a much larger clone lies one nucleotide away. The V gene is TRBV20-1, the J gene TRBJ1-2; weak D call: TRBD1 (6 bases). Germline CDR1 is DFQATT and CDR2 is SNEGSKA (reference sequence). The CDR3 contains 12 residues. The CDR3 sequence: CSARVRGYGSTF. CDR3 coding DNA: TGCAGTGCTAGAGTCAGGGGCTATGGCTCCACCTTC.

The CDR3 bases are TGTGCCAGCTCCGGGTTAGCGGGCTACAATGAGCAGTTCTTC. Translation: CASSGLAGYNEQFF. The rearrangement links TRBV2 to TRBJ2-1; 7 bases align to TRBD2. Germline CDR1 reads SNHLY; CDR2 reads FYNNEI. CDR3 length: 14 amino acids. The trim removed 8 bases at V and 3 bases at J, leaving 7 bases unmatched.

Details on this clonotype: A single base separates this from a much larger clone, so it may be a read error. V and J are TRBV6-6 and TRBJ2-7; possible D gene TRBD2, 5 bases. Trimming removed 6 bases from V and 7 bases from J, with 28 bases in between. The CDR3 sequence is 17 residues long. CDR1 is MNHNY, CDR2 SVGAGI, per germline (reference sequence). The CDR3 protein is CASRPPSSALVTGEQYF. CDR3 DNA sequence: TGTGCCAGCAGACCCCCATCTTCGGCTCTAGTAACGGGGGAGCAGTACTTC.

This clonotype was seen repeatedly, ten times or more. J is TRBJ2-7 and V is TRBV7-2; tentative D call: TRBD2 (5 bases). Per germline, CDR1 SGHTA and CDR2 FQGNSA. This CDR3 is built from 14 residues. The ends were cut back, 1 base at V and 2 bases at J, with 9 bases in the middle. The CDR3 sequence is CASSLGRVTYEQYF. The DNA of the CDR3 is TGTGCCAGCAGCTTAGGGCGGGTTACCTACGAGCAGTACTTC.

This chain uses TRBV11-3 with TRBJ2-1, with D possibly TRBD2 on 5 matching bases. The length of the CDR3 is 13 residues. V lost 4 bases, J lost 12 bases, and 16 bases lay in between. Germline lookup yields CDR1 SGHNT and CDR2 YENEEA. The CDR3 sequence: CASSWEFGPAQFF. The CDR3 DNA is TGTGCCAGCAGCTGGGAGTTTGGCCCGGCGCAGTTCTTC.

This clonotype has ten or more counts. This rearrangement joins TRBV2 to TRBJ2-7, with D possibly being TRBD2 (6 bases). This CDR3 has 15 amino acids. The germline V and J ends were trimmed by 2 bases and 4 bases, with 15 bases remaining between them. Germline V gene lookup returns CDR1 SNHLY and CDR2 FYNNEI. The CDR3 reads CASSERRTDYYEQYF. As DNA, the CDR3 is TGTGCCAGCAGTGAACGGCGGACGGACTATTACGAGCAGTACTTC.

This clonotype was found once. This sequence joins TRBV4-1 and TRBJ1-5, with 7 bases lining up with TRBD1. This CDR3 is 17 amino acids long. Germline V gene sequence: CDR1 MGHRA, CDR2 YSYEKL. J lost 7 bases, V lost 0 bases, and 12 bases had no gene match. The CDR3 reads CASSQEPGQRRSQPQHF. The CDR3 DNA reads TGCGCCAGCAGCCAAGAGCCGGGACAGCGCAGGAGCCAGCCCCAGCATTTT.

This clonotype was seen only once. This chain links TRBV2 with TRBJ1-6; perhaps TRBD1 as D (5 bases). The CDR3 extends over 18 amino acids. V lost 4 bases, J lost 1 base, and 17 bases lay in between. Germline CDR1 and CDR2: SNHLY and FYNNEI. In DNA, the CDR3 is TGTGCCAGCAGTGCTAGAGGCGAAGGGGCATCCTATAATTCACCCCTCCACTTT. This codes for CASSARGEGASYNSPLHF.

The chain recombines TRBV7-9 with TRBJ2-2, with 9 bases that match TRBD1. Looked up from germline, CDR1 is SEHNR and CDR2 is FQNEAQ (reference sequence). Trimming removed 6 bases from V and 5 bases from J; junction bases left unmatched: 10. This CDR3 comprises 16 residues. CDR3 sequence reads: CASRYGTGLETGELFF. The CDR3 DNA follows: TGTGCCAGCAGATACGGGACAGGGCTGGAGACCGGGGAGCTGTTTTTT.

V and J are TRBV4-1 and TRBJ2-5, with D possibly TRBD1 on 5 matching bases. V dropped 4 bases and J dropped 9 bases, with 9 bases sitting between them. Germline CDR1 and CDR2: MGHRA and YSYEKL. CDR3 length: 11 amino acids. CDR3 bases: TGCGCCAGCAGCCCTAAGGGGTCCCAGTACTTC. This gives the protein CASSPKGSQYF.

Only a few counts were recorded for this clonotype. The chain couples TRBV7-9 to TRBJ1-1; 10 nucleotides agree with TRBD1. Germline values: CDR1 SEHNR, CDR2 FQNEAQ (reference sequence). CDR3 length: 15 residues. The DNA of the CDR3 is TGTGTCGAAGATAAGGACAGGGGGTTGAGCACTGAAGCTTTCTTT. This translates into CVEDKDRGLSTEAFF.

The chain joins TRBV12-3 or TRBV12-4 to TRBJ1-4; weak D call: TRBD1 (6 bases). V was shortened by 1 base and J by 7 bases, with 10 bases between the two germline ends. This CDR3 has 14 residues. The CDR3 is CASSLGQAGEKLFF. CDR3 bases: TGTGCCAGCAGTTTAGGACAGGCGGGTGAAAAACTGTTTTTT.

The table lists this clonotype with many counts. CDR3 nucleotide sequence: TGTGCCAGCAGCCAACGGACGGGGGCCGGGGAGCTGTTTTTT. Translation gives CASSQRTGAGELFF. The chain carries TRBV3-1 and TRBJ2-2; D possibly corresponds to TRBD2 (6 bases). The CDR3 contains 14 residues. Germline-derived CDR1 and CDR2 are LGHDT and YNNKEL (reference sequence). V lost 2 bases and J lost 6, with 10 bases in between.

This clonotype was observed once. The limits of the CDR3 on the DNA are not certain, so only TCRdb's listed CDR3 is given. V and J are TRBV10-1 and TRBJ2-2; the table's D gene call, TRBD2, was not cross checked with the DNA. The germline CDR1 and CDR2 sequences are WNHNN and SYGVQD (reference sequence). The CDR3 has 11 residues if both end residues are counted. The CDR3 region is CVQAGPGSCFF.

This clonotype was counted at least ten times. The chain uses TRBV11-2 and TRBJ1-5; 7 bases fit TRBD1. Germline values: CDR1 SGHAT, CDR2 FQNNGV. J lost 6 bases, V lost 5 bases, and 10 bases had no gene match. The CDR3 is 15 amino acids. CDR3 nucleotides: TGTGCCAGCAGCGCCGTGACAGGGAAGTCTCAGCCCCAGCATTTT. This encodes CASSAVTGKSQPQHF.

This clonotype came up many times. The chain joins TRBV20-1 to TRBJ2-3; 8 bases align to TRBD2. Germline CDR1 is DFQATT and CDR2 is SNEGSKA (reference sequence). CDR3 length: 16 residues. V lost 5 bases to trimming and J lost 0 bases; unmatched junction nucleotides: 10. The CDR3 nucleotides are TGCAGTGCTTGGCTTATGGCTAGCGGGAGCACAGATACGCAGTATTTT. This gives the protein CSAWLMASGSTDTQYF.